A selection of T cell receptor beta chains follows, all from one sample in a study of regulatory and conventional T cells in RAG deficiency. The data were produced by immunoSEQ multiplex PCR, yet TCRdb's version contains in-frame clones alone and is incomplete. The table lists around 20,000 clones, approximately 93% of them singletons. This same sample was also taken into another study, of regulatory T cells.

Sequences were obtained from CD4+ T cells sorted from blood. Receptor source: a human donor in good health. The CDR3 runs from the conserved cysteine through the conserved F or W. D genes are given only for firm matches. Not every row has a clone size; where given, it reads once, few, many or a size class.

TRBJ2-5 TRBV9 once - TGTGCCAGCAGCGTTCTCGGGGACGGAGAGACCCAGTACTTC CASSVLGDGETQYF
TRBJ1-6 TRBV6-1 - TRBD1 TGTGCCTGTCTGGGACAGGGGAATTCACCCCTCCACTTT CACLGQGNSPLHF
TRBJ2-3 TRBV30 - - TGTGCCTGGAGTCAAAGACTCACAGATACGCAGTATTTT CAWSQRLTDTQYF
TRBJ2-1 TRBV18 - - TGTGCCAGCTCAAACAACGTTTGGGGCAATGAGCAGTTCTTC CASSNNVWGNEQFF
TRBJ1-2 TRBV5-5 - TRBD1 TGTGCCAGCAGCTTCTTGGCAGGGGGCGGCTACACCTTC CASSFLAGGGYTF
TRBJ2-5 TRBV6-1 - - TGTGCCAGCAGTGAAGTAATGGAGACCCAGTACTTC CASSEVMETQYF
TRBJ2-1 TRBV4-1 - TRBD1 TGCGCCAGCAGCCAAGATGACAGGGGGTACGCTGAGCAGTTCTTC CASSQDDRGYAEQFF
TRBJ1-6 TRBV2 - - TGTGCCAGCAGTGAACAGGGCGATTCACCCCTCCACTTT CASSEQGDSPLHF
TRBJ2-1 TRBV7-3 - TRBD1 TGTGCCAGCAGCTTAGGGGACAGACGGGAGCAGTTCTTC CASSLGDRREQFF
TRBJ2-1 TRBV19 - - TGTGCCAGTAGTACGGACTCGAGCAATGAGCAGTTCTTC CASSTDSSNEQFF
TRBJ1-2 TRBV5-6 - TRBD1 TGTGCCAGCAGCTTGCGGAGGGGGCATGGCTACACCTTC CASSLRRGHGYTF
TRBJ1-1 TRBV7-9 once - TGTGCCAGCAGCCCACTCCGGGAACTCAACACTGAAGCTTTCTTT CASSPLRELNTEAFF
TRBJ2-3 TRBV21-1 - - TGTGCCAGCAGCAAAAACCCCCCACCCTCACGTACAGATACGCAGTATTTT CASSKNPPPSRTDTQYF
TRBJ1-1 TRBV5-1 - - TGCGCCAGCAGCTTGCACACAATGAACACTGAAGCTTTCTTT CASSLHTMNTEAFF
TRBJ1-5 TRBV18 - - TGTGCCAGCTCGACGGGGCAGAATCAGCCCCAGCATTTT CASSTGQNQPQHF
TRBJ1-2 TRBV20-1 - - TGCAGTGCCCTTGGGGACACCCACACCTTC CSALGDTHTF
TRBJ1-5 TRBV10-1 - TRBD1 TGCGCCAGCAGAGAAACCCCTTGGACAGGGCTAAATAGCAATCAGCCCCAGCATTTT CASRETPWTGLNSNQPQHF
TRBJ2-3 TRBV4-1 - - TGCGCCAGCAGCCAAAGTACCCGTCAGGGCTCTGGCACAGATACGCAGTATTTT CASSQSTRQGSGTDTQYF
TRBJ2-1 TRBV9 - - TGTGCCAGCAGCGTAGGGTTAGGGAGGGGGCTGTACAATGAGCAGTTCTTC CASSVGLGRGLYNEQFF
TRBJ2-5 TRBV18 few TRBD2 TGTGCCAGCTCACCGGCGGCTAGCGGGAGGGAGACCCAGTACTTC CASSPAASGRETQYF
TRBJ1-2 TRBV30 - - TGTGCCTGGAGTGTACTGGGTGGGGTGCAGGTATACTATGGCTACACCTTC CAWSVLGGVQVYYGYTF
TRBJ1-1 TRBV5-6 - - TGTGCCAGCAGGCCTGACGGGGGCACTGAAGCTTTCTTT CASRPDGGTEAFF
TRBJ1-3 TRBV6-1 - - TGTGCCAGCAGCCCAGGGCAAACGGGAAACACCATATATTTT CASSPGQTGNTIYF
TRBJ1-6 TRBV27 - TRBD1 TGTGCCAGCAGTAGGGGGACAGGCCTCACCCTCCACTTT CASSRGTGLTLHF
TRBJ2-1 TRBV4-2 - TRBD1 TGTGCCAGCAGTTCCGGGACAGGGATGTATGAGCAGTTCTTC CASSSGTGMYEQFF
TRBJ1-6 TRBV9 - - TGTGCCAGCAGCGCAGACCCCATGGGTCTCAATAATTCACCCCTCCACTTT CASSADPMGLNNSPLHF